These T cell receptor beta chains were read from a single sample in a study of identical twins. MiXCR, run by TCRdb on the 5' RACE reads, gives a single entry per CDR3 protein. The repertoire includes roughly 720,000 distinct CDR3 sequences, around a sixth of them detected once, and 10% to 15% sits in the top ten. The same data also went into a second study, on T cells expressing NK-cell markers.

The specimen sequenced was PBMCs. The receptor source for this set is a woman between 18 and 30 years old in good health. The conserved cysteine and the conserved F or W are not part of the CDR3 here. D genes are given only for firm matches.

len,d_gene,v_gene,j_gene,CDR3aa
9,-,TRBV18,TRBJ1-2,ASSRTEGYT
12,-,TRBV29-1,TRBJ1-4,SVARRTTNEKLF
13,-,TRBV7-7,TRBJ2-1,ASSLVLSDYREQF
13,-,TRBV10-3,TRBJ1-1,AISTRQAMNTEAF
18,TRBD1,TRBV12-3/TRBV12-4,TRBJ2-4,ASSLRGRGLLHLAKNIQY
12,TRBD2,TRBV7-7,TRBJ2-1,ASSPPGGDGEQF
14,-,TRBV5-6,TRBJ1-1,ASSLDPRQPSTEAF
11,-,TRBV12-3/TRBV12-4,TRBJ2-5,ASSLANRETQY
9,-,TRBV29-1,TRBJ1-1,SAGQGFEAF
13,-,TRBV3-1,TRBJ2-1,ASSQVVGSLNEQF
11,TRBD2,TRBV27,TRBJ2-7,ASKGLAGVEQY
12,-,TRBV5-1,TRBJ2-5,ASSLNGGRETQY
13,-,TRBV11-3,TRBJ2-1,ASSFMGSSYNEQF
13,TRBD2,TRBV7-2,TRBJ2-1,ASSLGGGHINEQF
12,-,TRBV4-3,TRBJ1-1,ASSPQGYLTEAF
14,TRBD2,TRBV20-1,TRBJ2-1,SAAGTSGGAMDEQF
12,-,TRBV6-2/TRBV6-3,TRBJ1-1,ASSYDRTVWPAF
10,-,TRBV5-1,TRBJ2-3,ASSFEPDTQY
12,-,TRBV5-1,TRBJ2-7,ASSLDGSSYEQY
13,-,TRBV28,TRBJ2-2,ASAPGSLDTGELF
12,-,TRBV7-9,TRBJ1-6,ASSLGPGQSPLH
14,TRBD2,TRBV4-3,TRBJ2-3,ASSQETSGRADTQY
13,-,TRBV20-1,TRBJ1-2,SARVVFEGGGGYT
13,-,TRBV20-1,TRBJ2-2,SAPRLSTATGELF
13,-,TRBV4-1,TRBJ2-7,ASSLSGTDAYEQY
10,-,TRBV12-3/TRBV12-4,TRBJ1-2,ASSSSLYGYT
15,-,TRBV4-2,TRBJ2-2,ASSQDLDRGVPGELF
10,-,TRBV7-9,TRBJ1-1,ASSPQDTEAF
12,TRBD1,TRBV29-1,TRBJ2-5,SVGRTGIKETQY
14,-,TRBV14,TRBJ2-7,ASSQDKTAGTYEQY
13,-,TRBV7-9,TRBJ1-2,ASSLGYTASYGYT
10,-,TRBV5-1,TRBJ2-2,ASMGFTGELF
14,TRBD2,TRBV24-1,TRBJ2-1,ATSDASRGRRNEQF
11,TRBD2,TRBV20-1,TRBJ2-1,SARGLAGLEQF
13,TRBD2,TRBV2,TRBJ2-7,ASSEAPRGGPAGS
17,-,TRBV5-4,TRBJ2-2,ASSLNSRVGVGNTGELF
12,-,TRBV11-2,TRBJ2-7,ASTTRRAILGQY
13,-,TRBV4-2,TRBJ2-3,ASSPILTSTDTQY
12,-,TRBV9,TRBJ2-5,ASSVLADGETQY
11,-,TRBV12-3/TRBV12-4,TRBJ2-7,ASSRNSGYEQY
13,TRBD2,TRBV5-1,TRBJ2-1,ASSNPSGSINEQF
12,TRBD1,TRBV6-1,TRBJ1-1,ASRRDRGLSEAF